This T cell receptor (beta chain) derives from a study of regulatory T cells in long-lasting Graves disease (dated by TCRdb to about 2021). In terms of the full investigation: Patients with newly diagnosed Graves' disease had been on antithyroid drugs for under 3 months. A total of 35 or so samples were covered by TCR sequencing, comprising around 13 persistent and about 20 newly diagnosed Graves' disease patients. Patients with persistent Graves' disease were compared with patients with newly diagnosed Graves' disease using TCR sequencing and RNA sequencing of peripheral blood. The study was conducted in China and was registered as a clinical trial. The paper as a whole reports these results and caveats: More public clonotypes were shared among persistent patients (2,741) than among newly diagnosed patients (966). Persistent disease showed preferential use of TRBV28, TRBJ1-2 and TRBJ2-5, whereas newly diagnosed disease favored TRBV20-1 and TRBJ2-1. Peripheral blood alone was examined, since thyroid tissue, which constituted the primary lesion, could not be accessed. Compared with newly diagnosed patients, persistent Graves' disease patients had lower TCR Shannon entropy and fewer highly expanded clones, which suggests clonal expansion. As a limitation, the authors acknowledged that the small sample size may reduce accuracy. Sequencing and analysis were limited to the TCR beta chain.

This sample's time point label indicates: newly diagnosed GD, antithyroid drugs for less than 3 months. For both TCR sequencing and RNA sequencing, RNA was extracted from PBMCs using TRIzol. The diagnosis of Graves' disease was made according to American Thyroid Association guidelines. Patients for the study were recruited at an endocrinology department in Xi'an, China. From each patient, around 9 milliliters of peripheral blood was collected into an EDTA anticoagulant tube. PBMCs were isolated by Ficoll Paque Plus density gradient separation without further T cell sorting. RNA quality was checked with an Agilent 2100 Bioanalyzer and agarose gel, and concentration with a NanoDrop 2000. Germline trimming amounts to 0 bases on V and 6 bases on J, with 7 as the count of junction bases outside the gene matches. CDR1 and CDR2 (SEHNR, FQNEAQ) derive from the germline V gene (reference sequence). Including cysteine and phenylalanine, the CDR3 has 16 amino acids. Just the 48-base CDR3 DNA is kept, in frame starting at base 1.

Library generation was performed with multiplex PCR. TCRdb records Illumina HiSeq 4000 as the sequencer. iRepertoire HTBI primers and Arm-PCR amplification of CDR3 regions were used to construct TCR beta libraries. Before sequencing, the PCR products underwent gel purification. In the authors' own workflow: A total of 62 TRBV and 14 TRBJ segments were identified across samples and were used for gene usage analysis of CDR3 amino acid clonotypes. Filtered high-quality paired reads were merged into contigs using COPE and FqMerger. BLAST was used to align contigs to the IMGT TRBV, TRBD and TRBJ reference genes, and CDR3 was defined following IMGT. Any clonotype with a frequency above 0.1% was classified as a highly expanded clone. Shannon entropy served as the measure of repertoire diversity, while the Gini coefficient captured V-J evenness. A clonotype found in more than one individual was treated as public. TCRdb passed the public sequencing reads through fastp at Q25 and MiXCR, retaining productive beta sequences. Merged by CDR3 protein, the rows form single entries marked with the most common genes and DNA. These V and J calls are TCRdb output, not the study's own analysis. The sample yields some 500,000 distinct CDR3 sequences; roughly 14% were counted once. The ten top clones hold 10% of the sample.

This clonotype was counted ten times or more. Its antigen remains unidentified. No quality values exist for individual bases; no much larger clone is one base distant. This same sample was also taken into another study, of T cells in Graves' hyperthyroidism and ophthalmopathy. As that second study puts it: A patient counted as having stable Graves' hyperthyroidism if no progression to ophthalmopathy occurred over 18 months of follow-up. Hyperthyroidism patients were newly diagnosed, had a disease duration of under 2 months, and were aged 18 to 65 years. Exclusion was applied to patients with uncontrolled infections, other autoimmune diseases, pregnancy or lactation. Diagnoses were based on clinical symptoms, serum thyroxine and TRAb, thyroid ultrasound and orbital computed tomography. A first-round RT-PCR of the TCR CDR3 used the HTBI primer set with the Qiagen OneStep RT-PCR kit. Most expanded thyroid clonotypes (frequency above 0.001) were also detected in blood, suggesting blood repertoires may reflect thyroid immune responses. A model built on a 13 V-J signature distinguished ophthalmopathy from stable hyperthyroidism, reaching about 88% sensitivity and around 81% specificity in cross-validation and 80%/75% in testing. In validation, the model predicted progression to ophthalmopathy with 55% to 71% sensitivity and 72% to 85% specificity, a median of about 6 months before onset. A discovery cohort of roughly 100 patients, about 44 with Graves' ophthalmopathy and 55 to 60 with stable Graves' hyperthyroidism, was used to find distinguishing TCR V-J signatures. Whether ophthalmopathy could be predicted prospectively was tested in an independent validation cohort made up of 18 to 20 hyperthyroidism patients plus 17 patients who later progressed to ophthalmopathy. For training and testing, the 100 or so patients in the discovery cohort were randomly divided in a 7:3 ratio. In addition, the study compared T-cell repertoires in thyroid tissue and in blood from a handful of Graves' hyperthyroidism patients. Once sampling was done, hyperthyroidism patients were given methimazole at a starting dose of 30 mg daily, whereas ophthalmopathy patients were given high-dose intravenous methylprednisolone. A second multiplex PCR round built the libraries, followed by size selection and purification. Libraries were sequenced paired-end with 100 bp reads on an Illumina HiSeq2000. SOAPnuke was used to process the raw data, with reads discarded if the reads contained adapters or uncalled bases, had a mean Phred below 15, or lacked an exact constant-primer or identifier match. High-quality paired reads were merged with COPE v1.2.5, and unique nucleotide sequences were defined as clonotypes. Clonotypes were aligned to IMGT TRBV, TRBD and TRBJ reference segments using MiTCR v1.1. The analysis was restricted to V-J combinations with a frequency above 0.0001, which together covered 99.2% of the repertoires. The TCS score was defined as the ratio of F50 (clonal expansion) to E x V (chaos), calculated using BLOSUM62-based TCRdist between CDR3 peptides within each V-J. Welch's t-statistics and random forest reduced fewer than 550 V-J features to 13, which were used in a naive Bayes classifier (R e1071). Sample size was not statistically predetermined, and investigators were not blinded to group allocation. The paper describes TCR Vbeta CDR3 sequencing of 140 or so peripheral blood samples, made up of around 41 ophthalmopathy patients, some 80 hyperthyroidism patients and some 17 progressor patients.

This chain joins TRBV7-9 to TRBJ2-3, with 9 bases matching TRBD1. Sequenced material: peripheral blood mononuclear cells (PBMCs), taken at new diagnosis, from a patient treated with antithyroid drugs. This clonotype originated in a man younger than 45 with Graves disease. Donor details come from another sample of the same person, matched by shared clones. CDR3 region: CASSLAGQGSSDTQYF. The DNA sequence is given as TGTGCCAGCAGCTTAGCGGGACAGGGAAGTTCCGATACGCAGTATTTT.